The sequence of this T cell receptor (beta chain) was determined in a study of T cell responses to AZD1222 COVID-19 vaccine. Background on the study: The analysis combined second doses at about 4 or about 12 weeks. Study conclusions and caveats: Nearly half of the spike-specific TCRs reportedly recognize variant regions that carry no mutations. Sampling that yielded the repertoires occurred only after the peak T cell response. In a largely white British group with more females than males, clonal diversity was possibly underestimated.

Looked up from germline, CDR1 is MRHNA and CDR2 is SNTAGT. V dropped 5 bases and J dropped 3 bases, with 13 bases sitting between them. The CDR3 is 14 residues long. In regard to this clone: The antigen remains unidentified.

The repertoire was sequenced with immunoSEQ multiplex PCR; TCRdb's copy has only in-frame clones and lacks some. The profile shows over 150,000 clones, 85% to 90% of them singletons. The origin of this receptor is an adult in good health. The sequenced sample was peripheral blood, obtained on day 0 of AZD1222 vaccination. The J gene is TRBJ1-1, the V gene TRBV6-4; tentative D call: TRBD1 (5 bases). CDR3 bases: TGTGCCAGCAGTACCTGGTCGGGGGACACTGAAGCTTTCTTT. This codes for CASSTWSGDTEAFF.